This T cell receptor (beta chain) was sequenced during a study of T cells in Graves' hyperthyroidism and ophthalmopathy. CDR3 length: 15 residues. Trimming took 5 bases from V and 4 from J, leaving 12 bases between them. From germline, CDR1 is SGHTA and CDR2 FQGNSA. It was over 9.5 ml of fresh peripheral blood that supplied the PBMCs. There were TCR beta CDR3 regions amplified from RNA transcripts. A set of HTBI primers served as the primers for a first-round RT-PCR of the TCR CDR3. MiXCR, run by TCRdb on the multiplex PCR reads, gives a single entry per CDR3 protein. This table holds roughly 570,000 distinct CDR3 sequences, 15% to 19% found once.

The source of this sequence is a woman under 40 with Graves' hyperthyroidism. This chain joins TRBV7-2 and TRBJ2-6; D gene unclear. The material sequenced was blood. DNA of the CDR3: TGTGCCAGCAGCCCAACCCCCCTCGGGGCCAACGTCCTGACTTTC. Its protein is CASSPTPLGANVLTF.